Below, 28 T cell receptor beta chains from the same sample are listed, as sequenced in a study of T cell repertoires in ileal Crohn's disease. The method was immunoSEQ multiplex PCR; TCRdb's version includes in-frame clones alone and lacks a portion of them. The sample shows over 11,000 clones, roughly 85% of them seen only once. Sequencing was performed on ileal tissue. The receptors were sampled from an adult with Crohn's disease.

Only one count was recorded for this clone. V gene TRBV29-1 combines with J gene TRBJ2-5; perhaps TRBD2 as D (6 bases). The CDR3 runs 12 residues. V shed 7 bases and J shed 2 bases, with 11 bases lying between them. Germline V gene lookup returns CDR1 SQVTM and CDR2 ANQGSEA. DNA of the CDR3: TGCAGCGCTGGAGGGCGGCAAGAGACCCAGTACTTC. This codes for CSAGGRQETQYF.

The genes are TRBV4-1 and TRBJ2-1; D ambiguous. Germline loops: CDR1 MGHRA, CDR2 YSYEKL. The ends were cut back, 1 base at V and 8 bases at J, with 12 bases in the middle. The CDR3 covers 14 residues. The CDR3 bases are TGCGCCAGCAGCCAAGTATCCGCGGCCGATGAGCAGTTCTTC. Amino acids: CASSQVSAADEQFF.

The rearrangement links TRBV10-2 to TRBJ2-7, with 7 bases that match TRBD1. The V and J ends lost 6 bases and 1 base, in that order; junction bases with no gene match: 6. This CDR3 comprises 14 residues. From germline, CDR1 is WSHSY and CDR2 SAAADI. CDR3 nucleotides: TGCGCCAGCAGCTGGCAGGGGGATTCCTACGAGCAGTACTTC. Translation gives CASSWQGDSYEQYF.

This clone was found a few times. For the CDR3, the DNA is TGCAGCGTTGAGGGACAGGGAAGATCGGGGGGCTACACCTTC. This sequence encodes CSVEGQGRSGGYTF. This chain joins TRBV29-1 and TRBJ1-2; TRBD1 aligns across 9 bases. Germline assignment: CDR1 SQVTM and CDR2 ANQGSEA. Trimming removed 3 bases from V and 8 bases from J; junction bases left unmatched: 10. The CDR3 totals 14 residues.

J is TRBJ2-7 and V is TRBV9, with 10 bases that match TRBD1. J gave up 2 bases and V 4 bases, and 6 bases lay outside the gene matches. Germline lookup yields CDR1 SGDLS and CDR2 YYNGEE. CDR3 length equals 15 residues. CDR3 nucleotides: TGTGCCAGCAGCTCTCCCGGGACAGGGGCCTACGAGCAGTACTTC. Translating gives CASSSPGTGAYEQYF.

The rearrangement joins TRBV6-1 to TRBJ2-7, with 11 bases aligning to TRBD2. Germline V gives CDR1 MNHNS, CDR2 SASEGT. The CDR3 consists of 15 residues. Trimming took 7 bases from V and 2 from J; bases not matched to a gene: 7. The CDR3 loop is CASNPRLAGTYEQYF. DNA of the CDR3: TGTGCCAGCAACCCTAGACTAGCGGGGACCTACGAGCAGTACTTC.

This clone was observed once. The gene calls are TRBV10-2 and TRBJ2-1; TRBD2 matches at 11 bases. The CDR3 totals 19 residues. CDR1 and CDR2 from the germline V gene are WSHSY and SAAADI. The V and J ends lost 0 bases and 0 bases, in that order; junction bases with no gene match: 7. The CDR3 spells CASSESKGLAVSSYNEQFF. The CDR3 region has the DNA TGCGCCAGCAGTGAGTCGAAGGGACTAGCGGTTAGCTCCTACAATGAGCAGTTCTTC.

The chain uses TRBV7-3 and TRBJ2-3; 11 bases line up with TRBD2. The germline V gene has CDR1 SGHTA and CDR2 FQGTGA. The CDR3 length is 17 residues. The junction had 7 bases not matched to a gene; V was cut back by 5 bases and J by 0 bases. CDR3 sequence reads: CASSRERTSGSTDTQYF. The CDR3 region has the DNA TGTGCCAGCAGCCGAGAAAGGACTAGCGGGAGCACAGATACGCAGTATTTT. Full variable domain (outside the CDR3, taken from reference TRBV7-3 and TRBJ2-3): GAGVSQTPSNKVTEKGKYVELRCDPISGHTALYWYRQSLGQGPEFLIYFQGTGAADDSGLPNDRFFAVRPEGSVSTLKIQRTERGDSAVYLCASSRERTSGSTDTQYFGPGTRLTVL.

This chain connects TRBV5-4 to TRBJ1-2; 7 nucleotides line up with TRBD1. V gave up 3 bases and J gave up 4 bases; unmatched junction bases: 12. The CDR3 contains 16 residues. The germline V gene encodes CDR1 SGHNT and CDR2 YYREEE (reference sequence). The CDR3 sequence: CASSSSRRQGSYGYTF. The CDR3 DNA follows: TGTGCCAGCAGCTCCAGCCGACGACAGGGTAGCTATGGCTACACCTTC.

The genes are TRBV5-8 and TRBJ1-5, with a tentative D call TRBD1 (5 bases). V lost 0 bases and J lost 5, with 21 bases in between. Per the germline V gene, CDR1 is SGHTS and CDR2 is YDEGEE. CDR3 length: 18 residues. For the CDR3, the DNA is TGTGCCAGCAGCTTGGAGGTTTTAGCAGGGATTGGGGATCAGCCCCAGCATTTT. Its translation: CASSLEVLAGIGDQPQHF.

J is TRBJ1-1 and V is TRBV2; the match to TRBD1 covers 10 bases. Trimming took 3 bases from V and 3 from J; bases not matched to a gene: 7. This CDR3 contains 16 residues. Germline CDR1 reads SNHLY; CDR2 reads FYNNEI. Written as DNA, the CDR3 is TGTGCCAGCAGTGAGCTTTACGGGACAGGGGACACTGAAGCTTTCTTT. It is translated as CASSELYGTGDTEAFF.

This clone was recorded a few times. V and J are TRBV14 and TRBJ2-1; TRBD2 might be the D (6 bases). Trimming stripped 5 bases from V and 7 bases from J, with 21 bases between. Looked up from germline, CDR1 is SGHDN and CDR2 is FVKESK. CDR3 size: 16 residues. The CDR3 region has the DNA TGTGCCAGCAGCAACGGCCGGGACTTATTGGGAAATGAGCAGTTCTTC. It translates to CASSNGRDLLGNEQFF.

This chain joins TRBV9 and TRBJ1-2, with D perhaps matching TRBD1 (6 bases). The CDR3 covers 14 residues. The germline CDR1 and CDR2 sequences are SGDLS and YYNGEE. The V end was cut by 4 bases, the J end by 5 bases, with 15 bases between. CDR3 loop: CASSIDTGLYGYTF. CDR3 coding DNA: TGTGCCAGCAGCATAGACACAGGGCTTTATGGCTACACCTTC. Variable domain in full (rest from reference TRBV9 and TRBJ1-2): DSGVTQTPKHLITATGQRVTLRCSPRSGDLSVYWYQQSLDQGLQFLIQYYNGEERAKGNILERFSAQQFPDLHSELNLSSLELGDSALYFCASSIDTGLYGYTFGSGTRLTVV.

The chain couples TRBV6-1 to TRBJ2-2, with TRBD1 matching 8 bases. CDR1 and CDR2 (germline): MNHNS, SASEGT. This CDR3 has 16 residues. V lost 4 bases, J lost 1 base, and 5 bases stayed unmatched. DNA for the CDR3: TGTGCCAGCAGTGTCCGGACAGGGTGGAACACCGGGGAGCTGTTTTTT. Translating it yields CASSVRTGWNTGELFF.

This clone was seen only once. The chain uses TRBV19 and TRBJ2-1, with D perhaps TRBD2 (6 bases). V was trimmed by 6 bases and J by 1 base, leaving 19 bases between them. The CDR3 runs to 17 residues. Germline CDR1 and CDR2: LNHDA and SQIVND (reference sequence). CDR3 DNA: TGTGCCAGTAGCCTCAAATTAGCGGTATATTCCTACAATGAGCAGTTCTTC. It encodes CASSLKLAVYSYNEQFF. The full variable domain, its missing parts supplied by reference TRBV19 and TRBJ2-1, is DGGITQSPKYLFRKEGQNVTLSCEQNLNHDAMYWYRQDPGQGLRLIYYSQIVNDFQKGDIAEGYSVSREKKESFPLTVTSAQKNPTAFYLCASSLKLAVYSYNEQFFGPGTRLTVL.

The chain is built from TRBV6-1 and TRBJ2-7, with unresolved D. The CDR3 length is 13 residues. Per germline, CDR1 MNHNS and CDR2 SASEGT. V was trimmed by 5 bases and J by 3 bases, leaving 11 bases between them. This chain's CDR3 is CASSRQVSYEQYF. The CDR3 DNA sequence: TGTGCCAGCAGTCGTCAGGTGAGCTACGAGCAGTACTTC.

A single count supports this clone. The J gene is TRBJ2-2, the V gene TRBV7-9; D is ambiguous. The V gene lost 1 base and the J gene lost 4 bases, with 7 bases spanning the gap. There are 14 residues in the CDR3. Germline CDR1 SEHNR, CDR2 FQNEAQ (reference sequence). The CDR3 loop reads CASSLGAATGELFF. In DNA form, the CDR3 reads TGTGCCAGCAGCTTAGGGGCCGCCACCGGGGAGCTGTTTTTT.

This chain uses TRBV14 with TRBJ2-2; D is uncertain. Looked up from germline, CDR1 is SGHDN and CDR2 is FVKESK. V lost 1 base to trimming and J lost 4 bases, with 19 bases between them. The CDR3 totals 18 residues. The CDR3: CASSQVSLRLVRTGELFF. In nucleotides, the CDR3 is TGTGCCAGCAGCCAAGTCTCTCTTAGGCTAGTCCGCACCGGGGAGCTGTTTTTT.

The rearrangement links TRBV6-5 to TRBJ2-3; TRBD1 is a possible D gene (6 bases). The germline gives CDR1 MNHEY, CDR2 SVGAGI. V was cut by 1 base and J by 5 bases, with 16 bases left in between. The CDR3 totals 16 residues. CDR3 region: CASSYYEWGRGDTQYF. DNA for the CDR3: TGTGCCAGCAGTTACTATGAATGGGGGCGCGGAGATACGCAGTATTTT.

The V and J genes are TRBV6-5 and TRBJ2-7, with 9 bases aligning to TRBD1. Germline CDR1 and CDR2: MNHEY and SVGAGI. The CDR3 loop spans 13 amino acids. The J segment lost 5 bases and the V segment lost 7 bases, leaving 6 bases of the junction unmatched. CDR3: CASIGTGPNEQYF. The CDR3 bases are TGTGCCAGCATCGGGACAGGGCCCAACGAGCAGTACTTC.

The V gene is TRBV6-5, the J gene TRBJ1-1, with D possibly matching TRBD1 (5 bases). Deletions cut 0 bases from V and 5 bases from J, with 13 bases between. Germline CDR1 and CDR2: MNHEY and SVGAGI. The CDR3 consists of 15 residues. The CDR3 sequence is CASSYSRDLGTEAFF. The CDR3 coding sequence is TGTGCCAGCAGTTACTCGCGGGACTTGGGAACTGAAGCTTTCTTT.

The genes are TRBV9 and TRBJ2-6, with 9 nucleotides matching TRBD1. V gave up 4 bases and J gave up 0 bases; unmatched junction bases: 8. This CDR3 spans 18 amino acids. The V gene's germline CDR1 is SGDLS and CDR2 YYNGEE. The CDR3 is CASSLTGGSVSGANVLTF. The CDR3 DNA reads as TGTGCCAGCAGCCTTACAGGGGGCTCGGTCTCTGGGGCCAACGTCCTGACTTTC.

This clone was seen a handful of times. The chain joins TRBV6-6 to TRBJ2-7, with 7 bases matching TRBD1. The germline CDR1 and CDR2 sequences are MNHNY and SVGAGI (reference sequence). Trimming cost V 0 bases and J 2 bases; bases outside gene matches: 7. CDR3 length: 16 amino acids. The DNA of the CDR3 is TGTGCCAGCAGTTACTCGCCGGACAGGTGGGCCTACGAGCAGTACTTC. It encodes CASSYSPDRWAYEQYF.

V usage is TRBV9 and J usage is TRBJ2-1, with D possibly matching TRBD2 (5 bases). The CDR3 totals 14 residues. The germline V gene encodes CDR1 SGDLS and CDR2 YYNGEE. The V and J ends lost 0 bases and 4 bases respectively, with 8 bases between them. CDR3 region: CASSVAGTYNEQFF. CDR3 coding DNA: TGTGCCAGCAGCGTAGCGGGAACTTACAATGAGCAGTTCTTC.

The genes are TRBV29-1 and TRBJ1-5; TRBD1 might be the D (5 bases). CDR1 and CDR2 (germline): SQVTM, ANQGSEA. The ends were cut back, 4 bases at V and 3 bases at J, with 10 bases in the middle. The CDR3 consists of 13 residues. CDR3: CSVGQGANQPQHF. Here the CDR3 DNA reads TGCAGCGTTGGTCAAGGGGCCAATCAGCCCCAGCATTTT.

This clone was seen more than once but under ten times. The chain combines TRBV2 with TRBJ2-3, with 14 bases identical to TRBD2. The CDR3 loop spans 18 amino acids. The junction had 10 bases not matched to a gene; V was cut back by 5 bases and J by 3 bases. CDR1 is SNHLY, CDR2 FYNNEI, per germline. CDR3 nucleotide sequence: TGTGCCAGCAGTCGCGGACTAGCGGGAGGAGAATTTACAGATACGCAGTATTTT. It translates to CASSRGLAGGEFTDTQYF.

This clone was seen a single time. This sequence joins TRBV19 and TRBJ2-7; 8 positions agree with TRBD1. After removal of 9 bases from V and 5 bases from J, the junction contained 9 bases not matched to a gene. Germline lookup yields CDR1 LNHDA and CDR2 SQIVND (reference sequence). The CDR3 spans 13 residues. In DNA form, the CDR3 reads TGTGCCAGGAGAACAGGGGGAGCCAACGAGCAGTACTTC. Protein: CARRTGGANEQYF.

The rearrangement uses TRBV2 and TRBJ2-7; the match to TRBD1 covers 9 bases. V dropped 9 bases and J dropped 7; count of bases not matched to a gene: 10. Germline V gene data show CDR1 as SNHLY and CDR2 as FYNNEI. CDR3 length equals 13 residues. The CDR3 coding sequence is TGTGCCAGGGCTGGGACAGGGAATCGGGAGCAGTACTTC. It yields the protein CARAGTGNREQYF.